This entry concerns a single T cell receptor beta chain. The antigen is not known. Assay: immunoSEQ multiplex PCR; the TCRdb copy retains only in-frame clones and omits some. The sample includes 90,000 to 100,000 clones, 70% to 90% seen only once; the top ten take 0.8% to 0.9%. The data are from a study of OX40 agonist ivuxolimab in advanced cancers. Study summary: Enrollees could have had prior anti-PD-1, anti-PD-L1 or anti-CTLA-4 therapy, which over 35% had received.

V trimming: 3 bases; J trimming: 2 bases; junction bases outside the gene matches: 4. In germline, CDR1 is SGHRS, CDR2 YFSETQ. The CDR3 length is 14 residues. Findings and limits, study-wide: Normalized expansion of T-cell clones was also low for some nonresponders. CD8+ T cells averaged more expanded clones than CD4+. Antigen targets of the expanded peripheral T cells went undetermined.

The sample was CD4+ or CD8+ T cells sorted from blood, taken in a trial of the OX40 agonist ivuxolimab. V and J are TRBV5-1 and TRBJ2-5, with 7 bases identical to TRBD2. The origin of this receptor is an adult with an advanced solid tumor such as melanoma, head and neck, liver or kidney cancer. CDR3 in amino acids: CASSSGRGQETQYF. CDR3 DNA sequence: TGCGCCAGCAGCTCTGGGCGGGGGCAAGAGACCCAGTACTTC.